The 10 T cell receptor beta chains reported below all come from one sample, sequenced in a study of T cells after yellow fever vaccination. One entry per CDR3 protein, called by TCRdb with MiXCR from the 5' RACE reads. The sample has over 110,000 distinct CDR3 sequences; about 8% are singletons. The material sequenced was CD4+ T cells sorted from PBMCs, taken 5 days after the yellow fever booster vaccination. All receptors come from a man younger than 45 who received the YFV17D yellow fever vaccine.

J is TRBJ2-5 and V is TRBV7-2; tentatively, D is TRBD2 (5 bases). From germline, CDR1 is SGHTA and CDR2 FQGNSA. Trimming cost V 8 bases and J 2 bases, with 15 bases left between them. The CDR3 is made up of 14 amino acids. The CDR3 here is CASLRARGQETQYF. CDR3 DNA sequence: TGTGCCAGCCTCAGAGCCCGAGGGCAAGAGACCCAGTACTTC.

This clonotype came up many times. The chain has TRBV27 and TRBJ2-3; 8 bases line up with TRBD1. CDR1 MNHEY and CDR2 SMNVEV come from the germline V gene (reference sequence). V gave up 7 bases and J gave up 1 base; unmatched junction bases: 7. This CDR3 contains 15 residues. In DNA, the CDR3 is TGTGCCAGCAAACGGGACAGGTCCGGCACAGATACGCAGTATTTT. Amino acid sequence: CASKRDRSGTDTQYF.

The sample holds many counts of this clonotype. The chain joins TRBV4-3 to TRBJ2-7; 9 nucleotides agree with TRBD2. The CDR3 is 15 residues long. V lost 4 bases and J lost 4; bases outside the gene matches: 8. Germline V CDR1 and CDR2: LGHNA, YSLEER. CDR3 protein: CASSPPLSGSYEQYF. As DNA, the CDR3 is TGCGCCAGCAGCCCCCCTCTTAGCGGGAGTTACGAGCAGTACTTC.

This clonotype was recorded many times. The rearrangement joins TRBV15 to TRBJ2-7; a possible D gene is TRBD2 (6 bases). This CDR3 has 17 residues. The V and J ends lost 3 bases and 4 bases respectively, with 22 bases between them. CDR1 and CDR2 (germline): LNHNV, YYDKDF (reference sequence). CDR3 region: CATSSLWDFGSRYEQYF. The CDR3 DNA reads as TGTGCCACCAGCAGCCTATGGGACTTTGGATCGAGGTACGAGCAGTACTTC.

This clonotype was detected only a few times. CDR3 residues: CASSQQSGSPLHF. The DNA for the CDR3 is TGCGCCAGCAGCCAGCAGTCCGGTTCACCCCTCCACTTT. The chain carries TRBV4-3 and TRBJ1-6; D gene unclear. Germline assignment: CDR1 LGHNA and CDR2 YSLEER. Between the trimmed V and J ends, which lost 3 bases and 9 bases, there was a span of 9 bases. The CDR3 runs 13 residues.

The chain is built from TRBV6-1 and TRBJ2-1; 7 nucleotides match TRBD2. Germline V gives CDR1 MNHNS, CDR2 SASEGT. The J segment lost 4 bases and the V segment lost 9 bases, leaving 9 bases of the junction unmatched. The CDR3 spans 14 residues. The CDR3 here is CASRELASYNEQFF. CDR3 nucleotide sequence: TGTGCCAGTAGAGAACTAGCGAGTTACAATGAGCAGTTCTTC.

This clonotype came up many times. The rearrangement joins TRBV5-6 to TRBJ2-5; D may be TRBD2 (6 bases). CDR1 is SGHDT and CDR2 is YYEEEE in the germline V gene. This CDR3 contains 18 residues. Trimming left V 4 bases short and J 1 base short, with 23 bases between. CDR3 amino acids: CASSPLVGLPVAQETQYF. The CDR3 DNA follows: TGTGCCAGCAGCCCCTTGGTCGGACTACCCGTCGCCCAAGAGACCCAGTACTTC.

The sample holds many counts of this clonotype. The genes are TRBV5-1 and TRBJ2-7; D is uncertain. Per the germline V gene, CDR1 is SGHRS and CDR2 is YFSETQ. Trimming stripped 7 bases from V and 3 bases from J, with 17 bases between. This CDR3 is 14 amino acids long. DNA of the CDR3: TGCGCCAGCTGCCCCGGGCTCGCGGACTACGAGCAGTACTTC. Its protein product is CASCPGLADYEQYF.

This clonotype was seen a few times. The rearrangement links TRBV7-2 to TRBJ2-1; D is undetermined. CDR1 SGHTA and CDR2 FQGNSA come from the germline V gene. This CDR3 is 15 amino acids long. Trimming shortened V by 5 bases and J by 6 bases, and 17 bases separated the two germline ends. CDR3 in amino acids: CASSPGSILGNEQFF. Written as DNA, the CDR3 is TGTGCCAGCAGCCCGGGCTCGATTCTCGGCAATGAGCAGTTCTTC.

There are many counts of this clonotype. V is TRBV12-3 or TRBV12-4 and J is TRBJ2-4; the D gene is possibly TRBD1 (6 bases). This CDR3 is built from 14 residues. V was shortened by 4 bases and J by 0 bases, with 7 bases between the two germline ends. In DNA, the CDR3 is TGTGCCAGCAGTTCAGGGGTAGCCAAAAACATTCAGTACTTC. This codes for CASSSGVAKNIQYF.